A selection of T cell receptor beta chains follows, all from one sample in a study of OX40 agonist ivuxolimab in advanced cancers. Sequencing used immunoSEQ multiplex PCR; TCRdb keeps in-frame clones, though not all of them. The repertoire holds around 6,400 clones, roughly four fifths seen once, with around 23% in the top ten. The sequenced sample was CD4+ or CD8+ T cells sorted from blood, obtained in a trial of the OX40 agonist ivuxolimab. These receptors all stem from an adult with an advanced solid tumor such as melanoma, head and neck, liver or kidney cancer. Each CDR3 is given with its conserved first and last residue. D genes are given only for firm matches. Only some rows state a clone size, as once, few, many or a class for expanded clones.

d_call	clone_size	j_call	v_call	cdr3_aa	cdr3_nt
-	-	TRBJ1-6	TRBV19	CASSSGRSYNSPLHF	TGTGCCAGTAGTAGTGGCCGCTCCTATAATTCACCCCTCCACTTT
-	-	TRBJ2-5	TRBV7-9	CASSSPFPQETQYF	TGTGCCAGCAGCTCACCCTTCCCCCAAGAGACCCAGTACTTC
-	-	TRBJ1-4	TRBV7-2	CASSPRQEYAPNENLFF	TGTGCCAGCAGCCCCCGACAGGAGTATGCACCTAATGAAAATCTGTTTTTT
TRBD1	-	TRBJ2-1	TRBV11-2	CASTLGQGAYNEQFF	TGTGCCAGCACCCTCGGACAGGGGGCTTACAATGAGCAGTTCTTC
-	-	TRBJ1-2	TRBV11-2	CASSPPGGGSYGYTF	TGTGCCAGCAGCCCCCCAGGTGGGGGCAGTTATGGCTACACCTTC
-	-	TRBJ2-7	TRBV7-2	CASSLVTQAYEQYF	TGTGCCAGCAGCTTAGTAACTCAAGCCTACGAGCAGTACTTC
-	-	TRBJ1-3	TRBV19	CASSPVWSSGNTIYF	TGTGCCAGTAGCCCGGTCTGGAGCTCTGGAAACACCATATATTTT
-	-	TRBJ2-2	TRBV4-1	CASRPHRDGTGELFF	TGCGCCAGCAGGCCACACAGGGACGGAACCGGGGAGCTGTTTTTT
-	once	TRBJ1-2	TRBV6-5	CASRRENYGYTF	TGTGCCAGCAGGAGGGAAAACTATGGCTACACCTTC
TRBD2	once	TRBJ2-4	TRBV19	CASSPGLAGGPIPSDIQYF	TGTGCCAGTAGTCCGGGACTAGCGGGGGGCCCGATCCCAAGCGACATTCAGTACTTC
-	-	TRBJ1-1	TRBV6-5	CASSEHRTAFF	TGTGCCAGCAGCGAGCACAGGACAGCTTTCTTT
-	few	TRBJ2-5	TRBV7-9	CASSQGQRTAETQYF	TGCGCCAGCAGCCAAGGGCAAAGGACGGCAGAGACCCAGTACTTC
TRBD1	-	TRBJ2-7	TRBV9	CASSVVEGAIAEQYF	TGTGCCAGCAGCGTAGTTGAGGGGGCCATTGCCGAGCAGTACTTC
TRBD2	-	TRBJ2-1	TRBV7-6	CASSDSGGAVDEQFF	TGTGCCAGCAGCGATAGCGGGGGGGCGGTCGATGAGCAGTTCTTC
TRBD1	-	TRBJ2-2	TRBV4-3	CASSQGQGRTGELFF	TGCGCCAGCAGCCAAGGACAGGGAAGAACCGGGGAGCTGTTTTTT
-	-	TRBJ2-7	TRBV5-6	CASSSGAEQYF	TGTGCCAGCAGCTCAGGGGCCGAGCAGTACTTC
-	once	TRBJ1-6	TRBV4-3	CASSQEGLESSYNSPLHF	TGCGCCAGCAGCCAAGAAGGGTTGGAGAGCTCCTATAATTCACCCCTCCACTTT
TRBD1	-	TRBJ2-7	TRBV5-1	CASSLETGVEQYF	TGCGCCAGCAGCCTCGAGACAGGGGTTGAGCAGTACTTC
-	-	TRBJ1-1	TRBV20-1	CSALEIEAFF	TGCAGTGCCCTAGAGATCGAAGCTTTCTTT
-	few	TRBJ1-2	TRBV7-2	CASSLYESSNYGYTF	TGTGCCAGCAGCTTATATGAATCGTCTAACTATGGCTACACCTTC
-	-	TRBJ1-5	TRBV6-6	CASSETGPNQPQHF	TGTGCCAGCAGTGAGACAGGCCCCAATCAGCCCCAGCATTTT
-	-	TRBJ2-1	TRBV29-1	CSVVGHSYNEQFF	TGCAGCGTTGTCGGCCACTCCTACAATGAGCAGTTCTTC